The 22 T cell receptor beta chains presented below share a single source sample, sequenced in a study of early T cells in non-severe SARS-CoV-2 infection. TCRdb analysed the 5' RACE reads with MiXCR anew, one entry per CDR3 protein. Counted here are 35,000 to 45,000 distinct CDR3 sequences, less than 6.5% occurring once; the ten biggest clones make up around 27%. Sample: whole blood. The receptors originated from an adult who was a healthcare worker with PCR-confirmed SARS-CoV-2 infection or an uninfected control (not recorded which).

This clonotype has a handful of counts. The chain couples TRBV3-1 to TRBJ2-1, with TRBD2 identical over 8 bases. V was clipped by 1 base and J by 2 bases; unmatched bases: 4. This CDR3 is built from 16 residues. Germline V gene data show CDR1 as LGHDT and CDR2 as YNNKEL (reference sequence). DNA of the CDR3: TGTGCCAGCAGCCAAGGCCGGGGGGGAACCTACAATGAGCAGTTCTTC. Protein: CASSQGRGGTYNEQFF.

The chain is built from TRBV5-1 and TRBJ2-7; no clear D. In germline, CDR1 is SGHRS, CDR2 YFSETQ. The V end lost 7 bases, the J end lost 2 bases, and 10 bases lay between the germline ends. This CDR3 is built from 12 residues. The CDR3 DNA follows: TGCGCCAGCGGCAAAGGAACCTACGAGCAGTACTTC. This gives the protein CASGKGTYEQYF.

The rearrangement joins TRBV12-3 or TRBV12-4 to TRBJ2-3; D may match TRBD1 or TRBD2 (5 bases each). The CDR3 covers 18 residues. The V end was cut by 2 bases, the J end by 0 bases, with 18 bases between. CDR3 sequence: CASSLRTGTGTSTDTQYF. The CDR3 nucleotides read TGTGCCAGCAGTTTAAGAACCGGGACGGGCACTAGCACAGATACGCAGTATTTT.

The J gene is TRBJ1-5, the V gene TRBV12-3 or TRBV12-4; no clear D gene. The CDR3 covers 12 residues. V lost 0 bases, J lost 5 bases, and 2 bases lay in between. CDR3 in DNA: TGTGCCAGCAGTTTAGCGCATCAGCCCCAGCATTTT. This encodes CASSLAHQPQHF.

The DNA for the CDR3 is TGCGCCAGCAGCCCAGGGGACTCGTTGAACACTGAAGCTTTCTTT. It is translated as CASSPGDSLNTEAFF. The chain joins TRBV5-1 to TRBJ1-1; maybe TRBD1 (6 bases). Trimming left V 4 bases short and J 0 bases short, with 13 bases between. Germline V lookup: CDR1 SGHRS, CDR2 YFSETQ. This CDR3 is built from 15 residues. The variable domain in full, with the rest retrieved from reference TRBV5-1 and TRBJ1-1, is KAGVTQTPRYLIKTRGQQVTLSCSPISGHRSVSWYQQTPGQGLQFLFEYFSETQRNKGNFPGRFSGRQFSNSRSEMNVSTLELGDSALYLCASSPGDSLNTEAFFGQGTRLTVV.

This clonotype was found many times. This chain connects TRBV9 to TRBJ1-2; maybe TRBD1 (6 bases). Looked up from germline, CDR1 is SGDLS and CDR2 is YYNGEE. This CDR3 has 14 residues. The V end lost 7 bases, the J end lost 1 base, and 14 bases lay between the germline ends. This CDR3 reads CASRQGGFNYGYTF. The CDR3 DNA is TGTGCCAGCCGTCAAGGGGGATTTAACTATGGCTACACCTTC.

In this sample, this clonotype turned up many times. This chain uses TRBV7-6 with TRBJ2-5; 7 bases agree with TRBD1. V trimming: 5 bases; J trimming: 5 bases; junction bases outside the gene matches: 8. Germline V gene data show CDR1 as SGHVS and CDR2 as FNYEAQ. CDR3 length: 14 residues. CDR3: CASSTRQGPETQYF. The CDR3 bases are TGTGCCAGCAGCACCCGACAGGGTCCGGAGACCCAGTACTTC.

At least ten counts were recorded for this clonotype. V usage is TRBV18 and J usage is TRBJ1-5; no firm D call. The CDR3 runs to 12 residues. V was shortened by 2 bases and J by 6 bases, with 5 bases between the two germline ends. Germline V gene sequence: CDR1 KGHSH, CDR2 LQKENI. The chain's CDR3 is CASSPGSQPQHF. The CDR3 coding sequence is TGTGCCAGCTCACCAGGGTCTCAGCCCCAGCATTTT.

This clonotype has more than one count but fewer than ten. The rearrangement joins TRBV7-9 to TRBJ1-1; D call uncertain. Trimming pared 2 bases from V and 3 bases from J, leaving 7 bases between. CDR3 length: 13 residues. CDR1 and CDR2 from the germline V gene are SEHNR and FQNEAQ (reference sequence). CDR3 DNA sequence: TGTGCCAGCAGCTTATCCGGGGACACTGAAGCTTTCTTT. Protein: CASSLSGDTEAFF.

This clonotype was picked up many times. The rearrangement links TRBV28 to TRBJ2-7, with 7 bases fitting TRBD2. CDR1 is MDHEN and CDR2 is SYDVKM in the germline V gene. J gave up 7 bases and V 7 bases, and 10 bases lay outside the gene matches. CDR3 length: 13 amino acids. CDR3 amino acids: CASTWGGREEQYF. The CDR3 coding sequence is TGTGCCAGCACCTGGGGGGGACGTGAAGAGCAGTACTTC.

This clonotype appeared many times. The DNA for the CDR3 is TGTGCCAGCAGCCTCCCGGTCACGTCCTCTCCGGGAGAGCAGTTCTTC. Protein sequence: CASSLPVTSSPGEQFF. The chain carries TRBV7-9 and TRBJ2-1, with D tentatively TRBD2 (5 bases). Germline assignment: CDR1 SEHNR and CDR2 FQNEAQ (reference sequence). The CDR3 extends over 16 amino acids. Trimming stripped 5 bases from V and 10 bases from J, with 24 bases between.

The chain joins TRBV5-4 to TRBJ2-7, with a weak D call TRBD1 (6 bases). V was cut by 4 bases and J by 3 bases, with 20 bases left in between. The CDR3 has 16 residues. CDR1 is SGHNT and CDR2 is YYREEE in the germline V gene (reference sequence). CDR3 bases: TGTGCCAGCAGCCTGGGTGTGGGGGCAGGAAACTACGAGCAGTACTTC. It yields the protein CASSLGVGAGNYEQYF.

J is TRBJ2-4 and V is TRBV12-3 or TRBV12-4; D is unclear. This CDR3 contains 14 residues. V was trimmed by 7 bases and J by 0 bases, leaving 10 bases between them. The CDR3 here is CASKPPGAKNIQYF. In DNA form, the CDR3 reads TGTGCCAGCAAACCACCGGGAGCCAAAAACATTCAGTACTTC.

The chain joins TRBV11-1 to TRBJ1-2; maybe TRBD1 (5 bases). Trimming took off 5 bases at V and 4 bases at J, with 14 bases between the two ends. Germline V CDR1 and CDR2: SGHAT, FQDESV (reference sequence). The CDR3 contains 14 residues. This CDR3 is CASSLDSSIYGYTF. CDR3 coding DNA: TGTGCCAGCAGCCTAGACAGCTCTATCTATGGCTACACCTTC.

The chain has TRBV4-3 and TRBJ1-4, with a tentative D call TRBD1 (6 bases). The CDR3 length is 19 residues. Germline V lookup: CDR1 LGHNA, CDR2 YSLEER. The ends were cut back, 0 bases at V and 7 bases at J, with 24 bases in the middle. In DNA form, the CDR3 reads TGCGCCAGCAGCCAAGATCGGGGGACACGGAACCCCCTCGTTGAAAAACTGTTTTTT. It encodes CASSQDRGTRNPLVEKLFF.

This clonotype appeared many times. The chain uses TRBV12-3 or TRBV12-4 and TRBJ2-2, with 8 bases that match TRBD1. V shed 11 bases, J shed 8 bases, and the junction held 7 bases outside the gene matches. The length of the CDR3 is 12 residues. In DNA, the CDR3 is TGTGCCGCGGGCAGGGGGCTTGGGGAGCTGTTTTTT. It codes for CAAGRGLGELFF.

This clonotype has ten or more counts. This chain links TRBV7-9 with TRBJ2-1; D is possibly TRBD2 (5 bases). Germline-derived CDR1 and CDR2 are SEHNR and FQNEAQ (reference sequence). This CDR3 has 14 amino acids. Trimming removed 5 bases from V and 5 bases from J, with 13 bases in between. CDR3 loop: CASSPSAAHNEQFF. The DNA of the CDR3 is TGTGCCAGCAGCCCCTCAGCGGCCCACAATGAGCAGTTCTTC. Full variable domain (outside the CDR3, taken from reference TRBV7-9 and TRBJ2-1): DTGVSQNPRHKITKRGQNVTFRCDPISEHNRLYWYRQTLGQGPEFLTYFQNEAQLEKSRLLSDRFSAERPKGSFSTLEIQRTEQGDSAMYLCASSPSAAHNEQFFGPGTRLTVL.

The CDR3 protein is CASSLARAPTDTQYF. For the CDR3, the DNA is TGTGCCAGCAGCTTAGCTCGGGCACCCACAGATACGCAGTATTTT. The V call is TRBV11-1, the J call TRBJ2-3; D remains ambiguous. The CDR3 is made up of 15 amino acids. Trimming removed 0 bases at V and 2 bases at J, with 9 bases between. From germline, CDR1 is SGHAT and CDR2 FQDESV (reference sequence).

This clonotype was detected only a few times. The chain joins TRBV27 to TRBJ2-3; TRBD2 is a possible D gene (7 bases). Germline V gene data show CDR1 as MNHEY and CDR2 as SMNVEV (reference sequence). Trimming removed 2 bases from V and 6 bases from J, with 15 bases in between. The CDR3 totals 15 residues. CDR3 coding DNA: TGTGCCAGCAGTTTAATGGCGGGGGCTTCGGATACGCAGTATTTT. This translates into CASSLMAGASDTQYF.

Only a few counts were recorded for this clonotype. The V and J genes are TRBV19 and TRBJ2-5, with D possibly TRBD1 on 5 matching bases. Germline-derived CDR1 and CDR2 are LNHDA and SQIVND (reference sequence). V lost 10 bases to trimming and J lost 5 bases, with 14 bases between them. This CDR3 contains 12 residues. The CDR3 coding sequence is TGTGCCACCCGGCAGGCAGGGGAGACCCAGTACTTC. The encoded protein is CATRQAGETQYF.

This clonotype was seen repeatedly, ten times or more. This sequence joins TRBV3-1 and TRBJ2-1; TRBD2 is a possible D gene (6 bases). CDR3 length: 12 residues. Trimming left V 3 bases short and J 11 bases short, with 11 bases between. Germline CDR1 is LGHDT and CDR2 is YNNKEL (reference sequence). Here the CDR3 reads CASSHGGRKQFF. For the CDR3, the DNA is TGTGCCAGCAGCCACGGTGGGAGGAAGCAGTTCTTC.

This clonotype was counted only a few times. The V call is TRBV7-9, the J call TRBJ1-3, with D possibly matching TRBD1 (6 bases). Trimming left V 3 bases short and J 4 bases short, with 10 bases between. The CDR3 spans 14 residues. CDR1 and CDR2 from the germline V gene are SEHNR and FQNEAQ (reference sequence). This chain's CDR3 is CASSFRGAGNTIYF. CDR3 coding DNA: TGTGCCAGCAGCTTTCGGGGGGCCGGAAACACCATATATTTT. The full variable domain, its missing parts supplied by reference TRBV7-9 and TRBJ1-3, is DTGVSQNPRHKITKRGQNVTFRCDPISEHNRLYWYRQTLGQGPEFLTYFQNEAQLEKSRLLSDRFSAERPKGSFSTLEIQRTEQGDSAMYLCASSFRGAGNTIYFGEGSWLTVV.